A single sample is the source of the 14 T cell receptor beta chains below, sequenced in a study of T cells expressing NK-cell markers. Following a re-call of the 5' RACE reads, TCRdb has one entry per CDR3 protein and lacks DNA. This repertoire includes more than 250,000 distinct CDR3 sequences. Sequencing was done on a sample of blood T cells: a sorted CD56 or NKG2C T cell subset, CD4+ or CD8+ T cells, or bulk PBMC T cells (not recorded which). The receptors here all came from a man between 18 and 29 years old in good health.

The chain carries TRBV14 and TRBJ2-1; TCRdb's D call, TRBD2, is unchecked because there is no DNA. CDR1 and CDR2 from the germline V gene are SGHDN and FVKESK. This CDR3 is built from 14 residues. The CDR3 loop is CASSRTRTTDEQFF.

This chain connects TRBV18 to TRBJ2-7. The V gene's germline CDR1 is KGHSH and CDR2 LQKENI. This CDR3 contains 12 residues. The CDR3 spells CASSPSVSEQYF.

The chain has TRBV10-3 and TRBJ1-6; lacking DNA, the TRBD1 call made by TCRdb goes unchecked. The CDR3 has 13 residues. CDR1 and CDR2 (germline): ENHRY, SYGVKD. The CDR3 sequence: CAIRTGDNSPLHF.

The chain uses TRBV15 and TRBJ2-1. The germline V gene has CDR1 LNHNV and CDR2 YYDKDF (reference sequence). This CDR3 spans 13 amino acids. The CDR3 spells CATSRGSYNEQFF. Complete variable domain (other parts from reference TRBV15 and TRBJ2-1): DAMVIQNPRYQVTQFGKPVTLSCSQTLNHNVMYWYQQKSSQAPKLLFHYYDKDFNNEADTPDNFQSRRPNTSFCFLDIRSPGLGDTAMYLCATSRGSYNEQFFGPGTRLTVL.

The chain recombines TRBV7-6 with TRBJ1-1; TCRdb picks TRBD1, but there is no DNA to check that call. Germline V gene data show CDR1 as SGHVS and CDR2 as FNYEAQ. The CDR3 extends over 13 amino acids. The chain's CDR3 is CASARGRDTEAFF.

This chain joins TRBV10-3 and TRBJ1-3; the TRBD1 assignment by TCRdb is unverifiable without DNA. In germline, CDR1 is ENHRY, CDR2 SYGVKD. CDR3 length: 13 amino acids. This CDR3 is CASSREFGNTIYF.

CDR3 sequence reads: CSARPEDSPLHF. This rearrangement joins TRBV20-1 to TRBJ1-6. CDR1 and CDR2 from the germline V gene are DFQATT and SNEGSKA (reference sequence). The CDR3 totals 12 residues.

The genes are TRBV4-3 and TRBJ1-1; TCRdb lists TRBD1, though no DNA is available to test this call. The length of the CDR3 is 15 residues. Germline V gives CDR1 LGHNA, CDR2 YSLEER. This chain's CDR3 is CASSQAPEANTEAFF.

This rearrangement joins TRBV11-2 to TRBJ2-2; the TCRdb D gene call, TRBD2, has no DNA to confirm it. Germline V CDR1 and CDR2: SGHAT, FQNNGV. This CDR3 spans 17 amino acids. CDR3 amino acids: CASSPHPLAGGTGELFF.

This rearrangement joins TRBV6-2 or TRBV6-3 to TRBJ2-7; lacking DNA, the TRBD2 call made by TCRdb goes unchecked. Germline CDR1 reads MNHEY; CDR2 reads SVGEGT. The CDR3 has 15 amino acids. CDR3 sequence: CASSYTAGLASEQYF.

The gene calls are TRBV25-1 and TRBJ2-5; TCRdb lists TRBD1, though no DNA is available to test this call. The CDR3 totals 14 residues. Germline CDR1 MGHDK, CDR2 SYGVNS. The CDR3 protein is CASSIPGQPETQYF.

The rearrangement uses TRBV5-6 and TRBJ2-3; as DNA is missing, the TRBD1 call by TCRdb cannot be tested. The CDR3 spans 15 residues. CDR1 is SGHDT, CDR2 YYEEEE, per germline. The CDR3 is CASSLSDRGADTQYF.

CDR3 amino acids: CASSQEAGTGELFF. The chain has TRBV3-1 and TRBJ2-2; TCRdb names TRBD2, which stays unverified in the absence of DNA. CDR3 length: 14 amino acids. The germline V gene has CDR1 LGHDT and CDR2 YNNKEL (reference sequence).

V and J are TRBV12-3 or TRBV12-4 and TRBJ2-7; the TRBD2 assignment by TCRdb is unverifiable without DNA. This CDR3 is 16 amino acids long. The CDR3 reads CASSSRLAGGTYEQYF.